These 18 T cell receptor beta chains were all obtained from the same sample, sequenced in a study of cytomegalovirus exposure and HLA in healthy donors. PCR involved 60 Vbeta and 13 Jbeta primers. Measured with immunoSEQ multiplex PCR; TCRdb has only the in-frame clones, and not every one. This sample has around 150,000 clones, with roughly 72% found just once. Sequencing was done on a sample of PBMCs. The receptors here all came from a man between 40 and 49 years old in good health and CMV-seronegative.

CDR3: CASSLRAPSTDTQYF. CDR3 DNA: TGTGCCAGCAGTTTAAGAGCGCCTAGCACAGATACGCAGTATTTT. This sequence joins TRBV27 and TRBJ2-3; no clear D gene. The CDR3 sequence is 15 residues long. V was cut by 2 bases and J by 0 bases, with 9 bases left in between. Germline V gene data show CDR1 as MNHEY and CDR2 as SMNVEV (reference sequence).

A word on this clone: One end of the junction is discordant with germline, which a read error may explain. This rearrangement joins TRBV30 to TRBJ1-2; tentatively, D is TRBD1 (6 bases). Germline CDR1 GTSNPN, CDR2 SVGIG (reference sequence). The CDR3 runs to 13 residues. The CDR3 loop is CASIARDTYGYPF. The CDR3 DNA reads as TGTGCTTCAATTGCCCGGGACACCTATGGCTACCCCTTC.

This chain links TRBV7-6 with TRBJ2-3, with 9 bases matching TRBD2. The CDR3 has 22 residues. Losses at the gene ends were 2 bases for V and 0 bases for J; bases not matched to a gene: 21. The germline CDR1 and CDR2 sequences are SGHVS and FNYEAQ. CDR3: CASSLRVPGTSYITISTDTQYF. The DNA of the CDR3 is TGTGCCAGCAGCTTACGGGTACCCGGGACTAGCTATATTACGATTAGCACAGATACGCAGTATTTT.

The V and J genes are TRBV6-5 and TRBJ1-2; TRBD1 might be the D (5 bases). Germline V gives CDR1 MNHEY, CDR2 SVGAGI. CDR3 length: 14 residues. V lost 8 bases and J lost 3, with 16 bases in between. CDR3 region: CASGARGWYYGYTF. CDR3 DNA sequence: TGTGCCAGCGGAGCTAGGGGCTGGTACTATGGCTACACCTTC.

The gene calls are TRBV27 and TRBJ1-2; 12 bases map to TRBD1. The CDR3 covers 17 residues. With 5 bases clipped from V and 4 bases from J, the junction kept 11 bases outside the gene matches. The V gene's germline CDR1 is MNHEY and CDR2 SMNVEV (reference sequence). The CDR3 DNA follows: TGTGCCAGCAGTCCACAGGGACAGGGGGCGCTTAGCTATGGCTACACCTTC. This gives the protein CASSPQGQGALSYGYTF.

There are a few counts of this clone. This rearrangement joins TRBV13 to TRBJ2-3, with D maybe TRBD1 (5 bases). The CDR3 extends over 15 amino acids. The V end lost 6 bases, the J end lost 2 bases, and 15 bases lay between the germline ends. Germline V gives CDR1 PRHDT, CDR2 FYEKMQ (reference sequence). CDR3 sequence: CASRQTKGLTDTQYF. CDR3 coding DNA: TGTGCCAGCAGGCAGACAAAGGGGCTCACAGATACGCAGTATTTT.

This clone was seen a handful of times. V is TRBV5-1 and J is TRBJ1-6, with D possibly TRBD1 on 6 matching bases. Looked up from germline, CDR1 is SGHRS and CDR2 is YFSETQ. This CDR3 is built from 13 residues. Trimming pared 4 bases from V and 8 bases from J, leaving 10 bases between. CDR3: CASSPDSYSPLHF. DNA for the CDR3: TGCGCCAGCAGCCCGGACAGTTATTCACCCCTCCACTTT.

As regards this clone: In the same sample, other DNA sequences code for this CDR3. The rearrangement uses TRBV2 and TRBJ2-7; D is uncertain. The CDR3 has 12 residues. Deletions cut 6 bases from V and 2 bases from J, with 8 bases between. Germline V CDR1 and CDR2: SNHLY, FYNNEI. The CDR3 DNA sequence: TGTGCCAGCAGAGGAGCCGCCTACGAGCAGTACTTC. Translating gives CASRGAAYEQYF.

The CDR3 here is CASRGTGSPYEQYF. DNA of the CDR3: TGCGCCAGCAGAGGGACAGGATCCCCTTACGAGCAGTACTTC. This chain links TRBV10-2 with TRBJ2-7; TRBD1 matches 8 bases. Germline CDR1 is WSHSY and CDR2 is SAAADI. The CDR3 is made up of 14 amino acids. The J segment lost 4 bases and the V segment lost 6 bases, leaving 8 bases of the junction unmatched.

About this clone itself: The sample has other DNA sequences that encode this CDR3 too. The chain is built from TRBV29-1 and TRBJ1-2, with 11 bases fitting TRBD1. In germline, CDR1 is SQVTM, CDR2 ANQGSEA. V shed 6 bases and J 5 bases; nucleotides not matched to a gene: 5. This CDR3 is 13 amino acids long. CDR3 residues: CSVRDRGNYGYTF. CDR3 bases: TGCAGCGTAAGGGACAGGGGGAATTATGGCTACACCTTC. Supplemented by reference TRBV29-1 and TRBJ1-2, the full variable domain reads SAVISQKPSRDICQRGTSLTIQCQVDSQVTMMFWYRQQPGQSLTLIATANQGSEATYESGFVIDKFPISRPNLTFSTLTVSNMSPEDSSIYLCSVRDRGNYGYTFGSGTRLTVV.

The chain combines TRBV7-8 with TRBJ2-4; D may be TRBD1 (6 bases). Looked up from germline, CDR1 is SGHVS and CDR2 is FQNEAQ. The CDR3 contains 16 residues. Trimming shortened V by 2 bases and J by 0 bases, and 11 bases separated the two germline ends. The CDR3 bases are TGTGCCAGCAGCTTAAGGCCAGGGGAAGCCAAAAACATTCAGTACTTC. Amino acids: CASSLRPGEAKNIQYF.

V is TRBV9 and J is TRBJ2-3, with D unclear. Germline lookup yields CDR1 SGDLS and CDR2 YYNGEE. The CDR3 loop spans 14 amino acids. Trimming cost V 0 bases and J 0 bases, with 5 bases left between them. The CDR3 DNA reads as TGTGCCAGCAGCGTAGGGGCTAGCACAGATACGCAGTATTTT. The encoded protein is CASSVGASTDTQYF.

This clone was seen a handful of times. The chain links TRBV29-1 to TRBJ2-1; D possibly corresponds to TRBD1 (6 bases). V lost 4 bases and J lost 7, with 20 bases in between. The CDR3 loop spans 15 amino acids. Germline V CDR1 and CDR2: SQVTM, ANQGSEA. The CDR3 DNA follows: TGCAGCGTTGCCGGACAGACCAATTCGTTTAATGAGCAGTTCTTC. Protein sequence: CSVAGQTNSFNEQFF.

The V and J genes are TRBV10-2 and TRBJ2-1; 11 bases are a match to TRBD2. The CDR3 has 16 amino acids. V lost 8 bases and J lost 13; bases outside the gene matches: 19. Germline V lookup: CDR1 WSHSY, CDR2 SAAADI. CDR3 DNA sequence: TGCGCCAGCGGACAAATTAGCGGGAGGGCCGGGTTCAGCCAGTTCTTC. Residues: CASGQISGRAGFSQFF.

CDR3 sequence (DNA): TGTGCCAGCAGCTTAGACCCGCCCTACTTGTCGGGGGAAACCTACGAGCAGTACTTC. This translates into CASSLDPPYLSGETYEQYF. This sequence joins TRBV7-6 and TRBJ2-7; a possible D gene is TRBD2 (6 bases). Trimming took off 1 base at V and 2 bases at J, with 24 bases between the two ends. The CDR3 extends over 19 amino acids. Germline V gene sequence: CDR1 SGHVS, CDR2 FNYEAQ.

The chain couples TRBV7-9 to TRBJ1-1, with D possibly TRBD1 on 5 matching bases. The CDR3 runs to 14 residues. V was pared by 1 base and J by 5 bases, with 11 bases between. Per germline, CDR1 SEHNR and CDR2 FQNEAQ (reference sequence). This CDR3 is CASSLGGGRTEAFF. The CDR3 DNA sequence: TGTGCCAGCAGCTTAGGCGGGGGGAGGACTGAAGCTTTCTTT. Filled out from reference TRBV7-9 and TRBJ1-1, the complete variable domain reads DTGVSQNPRHKITKRGQNVTFRCDPISEHNRLYWYRQTLGQGPEFLTYFQNEAQLEKSRLLSDRFSAERPKGSFSTLEIQRTEQGDSAMYLCASSLGGGRTEAFFGQGTRLTVV.

This chain joins TRBV29-1 and TRBJ2-7, with 9 bases fitting TRBD1. CDR3 length: 12 amino acids. Trimming took 4 bases from V and 2 from J; bases not matched to a gene: 0. CDR1 is SQVTM, CDR2 ANQGSEA, per germline. The CDR3 sequence is CSVGDRAYEQYF. The DNA of the CDR3 is TGCAGCGTTGGGGACAGGGCCTACGAGCAGTACTTC.

The V and J genes are TRBV19 and TRBJ2-7; D possibly corresponds to TRBD2 (5 bases). The CDR3 loop spans 11 amino acids. Trimming pared 5 bases from V and 4 bases from J, leaving 6 bases between. CDR1 is LNHDA, CDR2 SQIVND, per germline (reference sequence). Here the CDR3 reads CASSGGYEQYF. The CDR3 DNA follows: TGTGCCAGTAGTGGCGGGTACGAGCAGTACTTC. Filled out from reference TRBV19 and TRBJ2-7, the complete variable domain reads DGGITQSPKYLFRKEGQNVTLSCEQNLNHDAMYWYRQDPGQGLRLIYYSQIVNDFQKGDIAEGYSVSREKKESFPLTVTSAQKNPTAFYLCASSGGYEQYFGPGTRLTVT.